This TCR beta chain stems from a study of blood T cell repertoires in COVID-19. In the study overall: T cells, B-cell-depleted T cells, or PBMCs provided the cDNA or gDNA that served as material.

CDR3 length: 13 amino acids. The germline CDR1 and CDR2 sequences are SEHNR and FQNEAQ (reference sequence). V was trimmed by 5 bases and J by 3 bases, leaving 10 bases between them. Original processing notes: Amplification of reference gene primers was used by the study to estimate nucleated cell counts. Profiled with immunoSEQ multiplex PCR; TCRdb holds only in-frame clones, not every one. V, J and clone size are taken as reported in that table, and D and trimming were inferred from the DNA itself. The table includes around 70,000 clones, around 80% detected once. V usage is TRBV7-9 and J usage is TRBJ1-2, with unresolved D. Material: peripheral blood. This TCR was sampled from a woman aged 50 to 60 with acute or convalescent COVID-19. CDR3 DNA sequence: TGTGCCAGCAGCACCGGGAATTACTATGGCTACACCTTC. Protein: CASSTGNYYGYTF. The full variable domain, its missing parts supplied by reference TRBV7-9 and TRBJ1-2, is DTGVSQNPRHKITKRGQNVTFRCDPISEHNRLYWYRQTLGQGPEFLTYFQNEAQLEKSRLLSDRFSAERPKGSFSTLEIQRTEQGDSAMYLCASSTGNYYGYTFGSGTRLTVV.